This T cell receptor beta chain was identified during a study of sequential checkpoint blockade in melanoma. The overall study: Each arm's sequence ended with maintenance nivolumab.

This clone was recorded once. Sample treatment: randomized to nivolumab then ipilimumab (arm A) or the reverse (arm B). None of the patients previously received DNA-damaging chemotherapy. Here immunoSEQ multiplex PCR was the method, and the copy in TCRdb shows in-frame clones only, minus some. This table has approximately 10,000 clones, 57% appearing once. The V gene's germline CDR1 is MNHEY and CDR2 SMNVEV (reference sequence). CDR3 length equals 16 residues. Trimming removed 2 bases at V and 1 base at J, with 12 bases between. The clonotype was recovered from a human donor with melanoma. V gene TRBV27 combines with J gene TRBJ2-1, with D possibly matching TRBD2 (6 bases). Sequencing was performed on CD8+ T cells sorted from blood (inferred from file names), taken from a patient given nivolumab and ipilimumab in sequence. CDR3 coding DNA: TGTGCCAGCAGTTTAGGACGAGGAGGGTCCTACAATGAGCAGTTCTTC. Translated, it gives CASSLGRGGSYNEQFF.